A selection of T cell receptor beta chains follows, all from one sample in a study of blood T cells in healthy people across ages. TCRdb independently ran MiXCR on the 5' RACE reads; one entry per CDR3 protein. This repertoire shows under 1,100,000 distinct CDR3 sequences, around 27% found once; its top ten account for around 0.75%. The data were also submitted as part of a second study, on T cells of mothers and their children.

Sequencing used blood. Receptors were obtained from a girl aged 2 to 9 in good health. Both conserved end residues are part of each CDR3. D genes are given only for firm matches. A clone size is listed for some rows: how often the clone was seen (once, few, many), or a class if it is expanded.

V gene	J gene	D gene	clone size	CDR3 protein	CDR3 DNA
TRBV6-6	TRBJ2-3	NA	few	CASYQGLDPYF	TGTGCCTCATATCAGGGGCTCGATCCGTATTTT
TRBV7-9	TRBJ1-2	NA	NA	CASSLGLSDDYTF	TGTGCCAGCAGCTTAGGTCTTTCGGATGACTACACCTTC
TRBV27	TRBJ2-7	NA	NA	CASSYRTSADEQYF	TGTGCCAGCAGTTATAGGACCAGCGCTGACGAGCAGTACTTC
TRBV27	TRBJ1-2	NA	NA	CASSFTGFSGYTF	TGTGCCAGCAGCTTTACAGGGTTCTCTGGCTACACCTTC
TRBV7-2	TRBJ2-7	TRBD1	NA	CASSLVLTGEGSYEQYF	TGTGCCAGCAGCTTAGTCCTCACAGGGGAAGGCTCCTACGAGCAGTACTTC
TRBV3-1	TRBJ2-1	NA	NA	CASSQELIDVLGEQFF	TGTGCCAGCAGCCAAGAACTGATAGATGTGTTGGGAGAGCAGTTCTTC
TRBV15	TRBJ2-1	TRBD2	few	CAASRGGSGSVEQFF	TGTGCCGCCAGCAGAGGAGGTAGCGGGAGCGTTGAGCAGTTCTTC
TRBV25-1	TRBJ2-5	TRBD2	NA	CASSEREGGSPQETQYF	TGTGCCAGCAGTGAAAGGGAGGGCGGATCGCCACAAGAGACCCAGTACTTC
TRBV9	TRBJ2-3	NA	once	CASTKGIPSTDTQYF	TGTGCCAGCACAAAGGGCATCCCTAGCACAGATACGCAGTATTTT
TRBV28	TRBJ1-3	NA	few	CASSRQYATGNTIYF	TGTGCCAGCAGTCGACAGTATGCGACGGGAAACACCATATATTTT
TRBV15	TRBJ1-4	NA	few	CATSREGELGTNEKLFF	TGTGCCACCAGCAGAGAAGGCGAGTTGGGGACTAATGAAAAACTGTTTTTT
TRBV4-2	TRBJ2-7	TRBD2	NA	CASSPSGERGAYEQYF	TGTGCCAGCAGCCCCTCGGGTGAGCGGGGGGCCTACGAGCAGTACTTC
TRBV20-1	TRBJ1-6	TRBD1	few	CSARDDRDYSPLHF	TGCAGTGCTAGAGATGACAGGGATTATTCACCCCTCCACTTT
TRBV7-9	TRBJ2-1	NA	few	CASSLDGGDHNEQFF	TGTGCCAGCAGCTTAGATGGCGGGGACCACAATGAGCAGTTCTTC
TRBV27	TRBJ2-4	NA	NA	CASRQGLAKNIQYF	TGTGCCAGCAGACAGGGATTAGCCAAAAACATTCAGTACTTC
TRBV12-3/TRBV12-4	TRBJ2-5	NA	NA	CASSLAWSDQETQYF	TGTGCCAGCAGTTTAGCTTGGTCAGACCAAGAGACCCAGTACTTC
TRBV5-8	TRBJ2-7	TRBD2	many	CASSGSGLAGYPYEQYF	TGTGCCAGCAGCGGCTCCGGACTAGCGGGGTATCCCTACGAGCAGTACTTC
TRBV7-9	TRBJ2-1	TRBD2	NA	CASSSFLADLYNEQFF	TGTGCCAGCAGCTCGTTTCTAGCGGACCTTTACAATGAGCAGTTCTTC
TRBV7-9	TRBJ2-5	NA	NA	CASSPPGILGETQYF	TGTGCCAGCAGCCCTCCAGGGATTTTAGGAGAGACCCAGTACTTC
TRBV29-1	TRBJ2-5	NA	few	CTGGAEQETQYF	TGCACTGGGGGGGCCGAACAAGAGACCCAGTACTTC
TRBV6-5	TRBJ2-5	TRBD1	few	CASSTRQGKQYF	TGTGCCAGCAGTACCCGACAGGGGAAGCAGTACTTC
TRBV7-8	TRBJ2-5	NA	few	CASTKWGLETQYF	TGTGCCAGCACCAAATGGGGTTTGGAGACCCAGTACTTC
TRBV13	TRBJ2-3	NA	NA	CASGGPPSTDTQYF	TGTGCCAGCGGCGGACCACCTAGCACAGATACGCAGTATTTT
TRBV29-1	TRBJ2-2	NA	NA	CSVEDRNYESGELFF	TGCAGCGTTGAAGATCGGAATTACGAGTCCGGGGAGCTGTTTTTT
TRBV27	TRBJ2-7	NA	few	CASTSYPKGEQYF	TGTGCCAGCACCAGCTATCCAAAGGGCGAGCAGTACTTC
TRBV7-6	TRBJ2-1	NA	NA	CASSLEAISEQFF	TGTGCCAGCAGCTTAGAGGCGATTAGTGAGCAGTTCTTC
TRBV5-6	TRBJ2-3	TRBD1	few	CASSLGDRGLTDTQYF	TGTGCCAGCAGCTTGGGTGACAGGGGACTCACGGATACGCAGTATTTT
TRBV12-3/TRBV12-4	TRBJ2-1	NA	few	CASSSQGFSYNEQFF	TGTGCCAGCAGTTCCCAGGGATTCTCCTACAATGAGCAGTTCTTC
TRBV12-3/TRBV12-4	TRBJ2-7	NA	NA	CASTAGESYEQYF	TGTGCCAGCACCGCAGGGGAATCCTACGAGCAGTACTTC
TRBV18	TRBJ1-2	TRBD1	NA	CASSPPGTGHGYTF	TGTGCCAGCTCACCTCCCGGGACAGGGCATGGCTACACCTTC
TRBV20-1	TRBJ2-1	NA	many	CSASAPGAYNEQFF	TGCAGTGCTAGCGCCCCGGGGGCATACAATGAGCAGTTCTTC
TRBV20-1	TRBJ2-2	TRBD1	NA	CSVLRGRPGELFF	TGCAGTGTCCTCAGGGGGCGTCCGGGGGAGCTGTTTTTT
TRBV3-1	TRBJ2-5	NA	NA	CASSPGQPGGGTQYF	TGTGCCAGCAGCCCCGGGCAGCCCGGGGGAGGGACCCAGTACTTC
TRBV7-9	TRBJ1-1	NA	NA	CATDALPGEAFF	TGTGCCACCGATGCTTTGCCGGGTGAAGCTTTCTTT
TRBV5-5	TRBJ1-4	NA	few	CASSTWTDEKLVF	TGTGCCAGCAGCACCTGGACGGATGAAAAACTGGTTTTT
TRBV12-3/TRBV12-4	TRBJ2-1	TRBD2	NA	CASSNSGRARRNEQFF	TGTGCCAGCAGTAATAGCGGGAGGGCCCGTCGAAATGAGCAGTTCTTC
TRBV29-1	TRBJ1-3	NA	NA	CSVGQHSGNTIYF	TGCAGCGTTGGACAGCACTCTGGAAACACCATATATTTT
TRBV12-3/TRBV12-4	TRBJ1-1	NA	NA	CASTWTENTEAFF	TGTGCCAGCACCTGGACAGAGAACACTGAAGCTTTCTTT
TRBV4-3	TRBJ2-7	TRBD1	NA	CASSQDAGGPSYEQYF	TGCGCCAGCAGCCAGGACGCAGGGGGCCCCTCCTACGAGCAGTACTTC
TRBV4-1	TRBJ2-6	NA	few	CASSPGQGANVLTF	TGCGCCAGCAGCCCCGGACAGGGGGCCAACGTCCTGACTTTC
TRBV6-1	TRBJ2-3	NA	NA	CASSSQIGQKNTDTQYF	TGTGCCAGCAGCTCACAAATAGGACAGAAAAACACAGATACGCAGTATTTT
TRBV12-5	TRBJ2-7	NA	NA	CASGFPDGAYEQYF	TGTGCTAGTGGTTTCCCGGACGGAGCCTACGAGCAGTACTTC
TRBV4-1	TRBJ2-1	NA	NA	CASSLNRGSYNEQFF	TGCGCCAGCAGCCTCAACCGAGGTTCCTACAATGAGCAGTTCTTC
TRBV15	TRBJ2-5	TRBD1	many	CATSSRDREETQYF	TGTGCCACCAGCAGTCGGGACAGGGAAGAGACCCAGTACTTC
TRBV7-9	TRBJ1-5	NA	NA	CASSPSARGADNQPQHF	TGTGCCAGCAGCCCTTCTGCGCGGGGGGCAGACAATCAGCCCCAGCATTTT
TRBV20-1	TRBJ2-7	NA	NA	CSATLKGYEQYF	TGCAGTGCTACCCTGAAGGGGTACGAGCAGTACTTC
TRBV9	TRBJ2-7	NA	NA	CASSVGRQVGLEQYF	TGTGCCAGCAGCGTGGGGCGGCAGGTGGGGCTCGAGCAGTACTTC
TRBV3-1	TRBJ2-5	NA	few	CASSQDLTRQETQYF	TGTGCCAGCAGCCAAGATCTAACTAGGCAAGAGACCCAGTACTTC
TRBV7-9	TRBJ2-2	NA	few	CASNLQIELFF	TGTGCCAGCAACTTGCAGATAGAGCTGTTTTTT
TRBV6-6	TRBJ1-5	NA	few	CASSYPSEHQHF	TGTGCCAGCAGTTACCCCTCCGAGCACCAGCATTTT
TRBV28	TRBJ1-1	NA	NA	CASKHLRVDMNTEAFF	TGTGCCAGCAAACACCTCCGGGTAGACATGAACACTGAAGCTTTCTTT
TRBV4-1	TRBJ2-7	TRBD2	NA	CASSLAGGLGSGEQYF	TGCGCCAGCAGCCTAGCGGGAGGACTGGGCTCGGGCGAGCAGTACTTC
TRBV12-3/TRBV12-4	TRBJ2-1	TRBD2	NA	CASSFFKFVAGEDEQFF	TGTGCCAGCAGTTTCTTCAAGTTCGTAGCGGGGGAGGATGAGCAGTTCTTC
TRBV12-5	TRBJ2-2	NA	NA	CAGGSAGKNTGELFF	TGTGCTGGTGGTTCGGCGGGAAAGAACACCGGGGAGCTGTTTTTT